This is a list of T cell receptor beta chains from one sample in a study of blood T cell repertoires in COVID-19. TCRdb keeps only in-frame clones here, not all; method: immunoSEQ multiplex PCR. The sample includes 100,000 to 150,000 clones, roughly 90% of them seen just once. The sequenced sample was peripheral blood. These receptors were obtained from a man between 45 and 60 years old with active COVID-19. Each CDR3 is given without its conserved first and last residue.

TRBV5-4 | ASSRPGGARGYT
TRBV2 | ASSEMGRAGEQF
TRBV3-1/TRBV3-2 | ASSQAGGGGEQF
TRBV7-2 | ASSSYRGEQF
TRBV5-4 | ASSLGQTGELF
TRBV16 | ASSHKFSYGYT
TRBV18 | ASSPSEYRGIKAF
TRBV2 | ASKTAGVTEAF
TRBV12-3/TRBV12-4 | ASTFYPGELF
TRBV30 | AWSEVSSSGGYT
TRBV19 | ASSIERGGTEAF